The next 18 T cell receptor beta chains were all read from a single sample in a study of cytotoxic CD8 clonotypes in ibrutinib-treated CLL. Sequencing used immunoSEQ multiplex PCR; TCRdb keeps in-frame clones, though not all of them. The data show approximately 74,000 clones, 65% to 85% seen once. The starting material was PBMCs, obtained at disease progression, from a patient treated with ibrutinib. These receptors were collected from a human donor with chronic lymphocytic leukemia.

CDR3 region: CASSVVSSSTDTQYF. DNA of the CDR3: TGTGCCAGCAGCGTAGTGAGCTCGAGCACAGATACGCAGTATTTT. The chain has TRBV9 and TRBJ2-3; D gene unclear. With 0 bases removed from V and 0 bases from J, the gap between germline ends came to 8 bases. The CDR3 consists of 15 residues. From germline, CDR1 is SGDLS and CDR2 YYNGEE.

The J gene is TRBJ2-6, the V gene TRBV5-1; TRBD1 agrees at 10 bases. The CDR3 sequence is 19 residues long. V was clipped by 5 bases and J by 1 base; unmatched bases: 12. Looked up from germline, CDR1 is SGHRS and CDR2 is YFSETQ. The CDR3 DNA reads as TGCGCCAGCAGTCCCCCGACCGGGACAGGGGTGTCTGGGGCCAACGTCCTGACTTTC. Translating gives CASSPPTGTGVSGANVLTF.

The chain employs TRBV9 and TRBJ1-3; D remains unclear. Per germline, CDR1 SGDLS and CDR2 YYNGEE. The CDR3 is 15 residues long. V gave up 2 bases and J gave up 0 bases, with 9 bases separating them. CDR3 region: CASSVGSLSGNTIYF. CDR3 nucleotides: TGTGCCAGCAGCGTCGGCAGCCTCTCTGGAAACACCATATATTTT.

This chain connects TRBV5-1 to TRBJ2-5, with 9 bases identical to TRBD1. Germline lookup yields CDR1 SGHRS and CDR2 YFSETQ. This CDR3 is 16 amino acids long. V shed 5 bases and J 4 bases; nucleotides not matched to a gene: 12. The CDR3 DNA sequence: TGCGCCAGCAGACAAACCTACAGGGGGCGAGGAGAGACCCAGTACTTC. Translating gives CASRQTYRGRGETQYF.

The chain joins TRBV27 to TRBJ1-3; D remains ambiguous. The CDR3 runs to 15 residues. Looked up from germline, CDR1 is MNHEY and CDR2 is SMNVEV (reference sequence). V was pared by 7 bases and J by 0 bases, with 13 bases between. CDR3 sequence (DNA): TGTGCCAGCACTTTGAAGTGGACCTCTGGAAACACCATATATTTT. Translation gives CASTLKWTSGNTIYF.

This chain connects TRBV9 to TRBJ2-1, with TRBD2 as a possible D gene (5 bases). The V and J ends lost 2 bases and 2 bases respectively, with 11 bases between them. The CDR3 totals 15 residues. The germline V gene encodes CDR1 SGDLS and CDR2 YYNGEE. The DNA for the CDR3 is TGTGCCAGCAGCGTGTCCGGGGTGGCCTACAATGAGCAGTTCTTC. It translates to CASSVSGVAYNEQFF.

The gene calls are TRBV6-1 and TRBJ1-4; possible D gene TRBD1, 5 bases. Trimming cost V 7 bases and J 5 bases, with 14 bases left between them. The CDR3 loop spans 14 amino acids. The germline V gene encodes CDR1 MNHNS and CDR2 SASEGT. CDR3 loop: CASIWGGGNEKLFF. CDR3 coding DNA: TGTGCCAGCATTTGGGGGGGAGGGAATGAAAAACTGTTTTTT.

CDR3 coding DNA: TGCAGCGTCTCCCGGGACAGGGGGAACGAGCAGTACTTC. This sequence encodes CSVSRDRGNEQYF. V gene TRBV29-1 combines with J gene TRBJ2-7; TRBD1 agrees at 11 bases. CDR1 is SQVTM and CDR2 is ANQGSEA in the germline V gene. This CDR3 comprises 13 residues. V shed 6 bases and J 5 bases; nucleotides not matched to a gene: 6.

The chain uses TRBV10-3 and TRBJ1-5; D ambiguous. Per the germline V gene, CDR1 is ENHRY and CDR2 is SYGVKD. Trimming took off 6 bases at V and 3 bases at J, with 9 bases between the two ends. This CDR3 has 13 amino acids. CDR3 amino acids: CAIRRENNQPQHF. As DNA, the CDR3 is TGTGCCATCAGACGTGAAAACAATCAGCCCCAGCATTTT.

The chain employs TRBV28 and TRBJ2-1, with D hard to call. Trimming left V 6 bases short and J 0 bases short, with 9 bases between. CDR3 size: 14 residues. Germline V gene data show CDR1 as MDHEN and CDR2 as SYDVKM. Written as DNA, the CDR3 is TGTGCCAGCAGCCTTTTGAGCTCCTACAATGAGCAGTTCTTC. Translation: CASSLLSSYNEQFF. Full variable domain (rest looked up from reference TRBV28 and TRBJ2-1): DVKVTQSSRYLVKRTGEKVFLECVQDMDHENMFWYRQDPGLGLRLIYFSYDVKMKEKGDIPEGYSVSREKKERFSLILESASTNQTSMYLCASSLLSSYNEQFFGPGTRLTVL.

The chain uses TRBV7-9 and TRBJ1-1; weak D call: TRBD1 (5 bases). The germline V and J ends were trimmed by 6 bases and 0 bases, with 11 bases remaining between them. The CDR3 runs to 14 residues. Germline assignment: CDR1 SEHNR and CDR2 FQNEAQ (reference sequence). In DNA form, the CDR3 reads TGTGCCAGCAGTCCCGGGACGGTGAACACTGAAGCTTTCTTT. This translates into CASSPGTVNTEAFF.

CDR3 protein: CASSVVPGNYEQYF. CDR3 in DNA: TGTGCCAGCAGCGTAGTCCCTGGCAACTACGAGCAGTACTTC. The chain carries TRBV9 and TRBJ2-7; D not resolved. V dropped 0 bases and J dropped 3 bases, with 10 bases sitting between them. This CDR3 is 14 amino acids long. CDR1 and CDR2 (germline): SGDLS, YYNGEE.

The chain recombines TRBV29-1 with TRBJ2-3; D could derive from TRBD1 or TRBD2 (5 bases each). The CDR3 is made up of 14 amino acids. Trimming stripped 6 bases from V and 0 bases from J, with 13 bases between. Germline V gene lookup returns CDR1 SQVTM and CDR2 ANQGSEA. The CDR3 bases are TGCAGCGTCCGGGACCAAGCTAGCACAGATACGCAGTATTTT. Its protein is CSVRDQASTDTQYF.

The gene calls are TRBV2 and TRBJ2-5, with D unclear. The CDR3 totals 14 residues. V lost 7 bases and J lost 7, with 19 bases in between. CDR1 and CDR2 from the germline V gene are SNHLY and FYNNEI. The CDR3 bases are TGTGCCAGCACGGACGGCGAGGCCGTGGGGACCCAGTACTTC. Protein product: CASTDGEAVGTQYF.

The V gene is TRBV7-6, the J gene TRBJ2-1; TRBD2 agrees at 10 bases. Germline CDR1 SGHVS, CDR2 FNYEAQ. The CDR3 sequence is 15 residues long. The junction had 4 bases not matched to a gene; V was cut back by 1 base and J by 7 bases. For the CDR3, the DNA is TGTGCCAGCAGCTTAGTTAGCGGGAGGTCAAATGAGCAGTTCTTC. Translation: CASSLVSGRSNEQFF.

The chain recombines TRBV5-1 with TRBJ2-3; TRBD2 is a possible D gene (6 bases). In germline, CDR1 is SGHRS, CDR2 YFSETQ. Trimming removed 5 bases from V and 2 bases from J, with 9 bases in between. This CDR3 has 13 residues. CDR3 sequence: CASREGLTDTQYF. The CDR3 DNA sequence: TGCGCCAGCAGGGAGGGGCTCACAGATACGCAGTATTTT.

V gene TRBV19 combines with J gene TRBJ1-6; D gene uncertain. Germline V gene data show CDR1 as LNHDA and CDR2 as SQIVND (reference sequence). CDR3 length: 14 amino acids. Trimming left V 4 bases short and J 7 bases short, with 11 bases between. This CDR3 reads CASSTPRGNSPLHF. CDR3 nucleotides: TGTGCCAGTAGTACCCCCCGGGGAAATTCACCCCTCCACTTT.

The chain is built from TRBV18 and TRBJ1-4, with D hard to call. V lost 1 base to trimming and J lost 0 bases, with 6 bases between them. CDR3 length equals 15 residues. Germline V lookup: CDR1 KGHSH, CDR2 LQKENI. The CDR3 DNA reads as TGTGCCAGCTCACCACTACGAGCAACTAATGAAAAACTGTTTTTT. It is translated as CASSPLRATNEKLFF.